This TCR beta chain was found in a study of blood T cells in healthy people across ages. There were healthy Caucasian individuals from Russia, aged roughly 6 to 100, serving as donors. Total RNA, at least 5.5 micrograms per sample, came from PBMCs. A sample-barcoded 5' primer and a J-beta primer mix were used in a second PCR of roughly 7 to 12 cycles. TCRdb reprocessed the 5' RACE reads with MiXCR, giving one entry per CDR3 protein. The sample records hundreds of thousands of distinct CDR3 sequences, approximately 30% being singletons. Study-level findings and limits: It was held that the diversity estimates obtained from one million T cells were underestimates. The CMV status of each donor remained undetermined, and this could have confounded shifts in expanded clonotypes.

This clonotype was recorded at least ten times. As yet, its antigen is unknown. Sequenced sample: blood. The sequence was obtained from a woman aged 80 or over in good health.

CDR3 nucleotide sequence: TGCAGTGCTAGCCCGGGCCCCGGGGAGACCCAGTACTTC. Translated: CSASPGPGETQYF. The chain couples TRBV20-1 to TRBJ2-5; D is unresolved. There are 13 residues in the CDR3. Germline CDR1 DFQATT, CDR2 SNEGSKA (reference sequence). V shed 3 bases and J shed 5 bases, with 13 bases lying between them.